This T cell receptor beta chain was observed in a study of cytomegalovirus exposure and HLA in healthy donors. On this clone: Its target is unknown.

Overall study results and limits: An assumption of roughly uniform sequencing depth across donors underlay the presence/absence analyses. V segments that were indistinguishable, TRBV6-2 and TRBV6-3 among them, were omitted from analysis.

It was with 60 Vbeta and 13 Jbeta primers that the PCR ran. Per the original data handling: Later, an analysis found about 80 million unique TCR beta chains, and approximately 10 million of these were shared. Generated by immunoSEQ multiplex PCR, the TCRdb table keeps only in-frame clones and is missing some. The V and J calls and the clone size are those of that table, but D and trimming were determined from the DNA. The sample has 150,000 to 200,000 clones, approximately 70% seen once. This CDR3 has 14 amino acids. The germline V and J ends were trimmed by 3 bases and 5 bases, with 13 bases remaining between them. CDR1 is LNHDA, CDR2 SQIVND, per germline (reference sequence).

The chain carries TRBV19 and TRBJ1-2, with TRBD1 as a possible D gene (5 bases). This TCR was sampled from a woman aged 25 to 39 in good health and CMV-seronegative. Input material: PBMCs. This CDR3 is CASSIQGTSYGYTF. The CDR3 DNA reads as TGTGCCAGTAGTATTCAGGGAACATCTTATGGCTACACCTTC.